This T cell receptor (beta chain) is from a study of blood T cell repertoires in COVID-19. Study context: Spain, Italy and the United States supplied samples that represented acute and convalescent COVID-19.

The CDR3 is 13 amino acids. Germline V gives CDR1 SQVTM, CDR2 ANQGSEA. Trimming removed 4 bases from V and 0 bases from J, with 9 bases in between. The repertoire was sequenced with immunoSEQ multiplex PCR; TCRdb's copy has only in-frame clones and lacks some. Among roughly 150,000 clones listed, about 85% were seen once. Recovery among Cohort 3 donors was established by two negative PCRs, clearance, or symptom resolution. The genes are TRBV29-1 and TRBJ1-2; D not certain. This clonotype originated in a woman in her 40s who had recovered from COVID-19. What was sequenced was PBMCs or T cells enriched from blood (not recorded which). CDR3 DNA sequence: TGCAGCGTTGCTTCCGGGGCTAACTATGGCTACACCTTC. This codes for CSVASGANYGYTF.